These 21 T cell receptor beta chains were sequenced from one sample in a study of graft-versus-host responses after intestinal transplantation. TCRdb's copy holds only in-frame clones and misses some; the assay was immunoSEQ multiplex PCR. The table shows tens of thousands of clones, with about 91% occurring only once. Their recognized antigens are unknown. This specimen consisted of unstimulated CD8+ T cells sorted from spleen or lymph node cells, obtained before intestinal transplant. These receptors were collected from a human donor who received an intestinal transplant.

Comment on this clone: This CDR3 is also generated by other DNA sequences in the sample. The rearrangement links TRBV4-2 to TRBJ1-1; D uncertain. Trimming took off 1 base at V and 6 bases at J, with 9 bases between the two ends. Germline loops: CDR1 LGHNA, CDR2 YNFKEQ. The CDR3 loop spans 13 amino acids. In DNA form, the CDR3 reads TGTGCCAGCAGCCAAGGAGGCGGGGCTGAAGCTTTCTTT. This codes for CASSQGGGAEAFF.

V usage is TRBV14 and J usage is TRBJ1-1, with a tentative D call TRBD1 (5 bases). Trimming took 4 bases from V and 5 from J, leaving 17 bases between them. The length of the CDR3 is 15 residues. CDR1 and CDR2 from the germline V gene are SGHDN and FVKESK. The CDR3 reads CASSPTGVGVTEAFF. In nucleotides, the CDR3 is TGTGCCAGCAGCCCGACGGGGGTTGGAGTGACTGAAGCTTTCTTT.

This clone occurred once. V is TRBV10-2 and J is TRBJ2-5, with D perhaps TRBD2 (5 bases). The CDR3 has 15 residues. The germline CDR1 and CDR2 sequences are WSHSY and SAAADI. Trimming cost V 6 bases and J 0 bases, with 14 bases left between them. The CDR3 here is CASRLGMRDQETQYF. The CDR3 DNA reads TGCGCCAGCAGATTAGGGATGCGGGACCAAGAGACCCAGTACTTC.

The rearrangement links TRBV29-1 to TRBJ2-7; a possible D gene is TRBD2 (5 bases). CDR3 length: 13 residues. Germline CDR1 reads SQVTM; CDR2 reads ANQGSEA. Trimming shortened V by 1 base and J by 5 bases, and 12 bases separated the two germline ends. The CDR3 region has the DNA TGCAGCGTTGAAGGAGGGTTTCTCGACGAGCAGTACTTC. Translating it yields CSVEGGFLDEQYF.

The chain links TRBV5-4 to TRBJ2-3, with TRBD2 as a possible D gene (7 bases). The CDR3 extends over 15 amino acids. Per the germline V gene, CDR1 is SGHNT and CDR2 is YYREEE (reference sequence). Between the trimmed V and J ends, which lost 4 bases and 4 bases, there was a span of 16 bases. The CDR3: CASSPQGREADTQYF. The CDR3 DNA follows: TGTGCCAGCAGCCCTCAGGGGAGGGAAGCAGATACGCAGTATTTT.

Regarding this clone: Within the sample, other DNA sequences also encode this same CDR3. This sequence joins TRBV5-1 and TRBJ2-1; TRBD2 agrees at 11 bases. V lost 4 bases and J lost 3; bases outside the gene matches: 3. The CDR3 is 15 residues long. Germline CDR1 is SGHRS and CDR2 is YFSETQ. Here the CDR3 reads CASSPGLAGYNEQFF. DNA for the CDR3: TGCGCCAGCAGCCCCGGACTAGCGGGCTACAATGAGCAGTTCTTC.

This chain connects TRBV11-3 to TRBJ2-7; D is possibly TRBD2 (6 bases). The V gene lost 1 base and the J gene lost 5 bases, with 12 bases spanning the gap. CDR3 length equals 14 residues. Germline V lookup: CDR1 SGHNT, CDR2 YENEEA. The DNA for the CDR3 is TGTGCCAGCAGCTTAGGCGGAGGGCTGGACGAGCAGTACTTC. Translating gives CASSLGGGLDEQYF.

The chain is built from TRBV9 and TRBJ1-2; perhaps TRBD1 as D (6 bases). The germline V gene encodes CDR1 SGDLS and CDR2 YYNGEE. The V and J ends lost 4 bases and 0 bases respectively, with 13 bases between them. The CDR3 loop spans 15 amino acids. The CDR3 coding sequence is TGTGCCAGCAGCCCGAGGACAGATCCTAACTATGGCTACACCTTC. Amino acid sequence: CASSPRTDPNYGYTF.

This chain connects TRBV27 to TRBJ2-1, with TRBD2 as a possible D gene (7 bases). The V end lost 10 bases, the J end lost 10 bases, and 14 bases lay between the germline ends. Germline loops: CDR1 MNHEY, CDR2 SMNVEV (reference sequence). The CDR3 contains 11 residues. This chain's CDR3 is CATRGAGEQFF. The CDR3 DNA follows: TGTGCCACTCGGGGGGCTGGGGAGCAGTTCTTC.

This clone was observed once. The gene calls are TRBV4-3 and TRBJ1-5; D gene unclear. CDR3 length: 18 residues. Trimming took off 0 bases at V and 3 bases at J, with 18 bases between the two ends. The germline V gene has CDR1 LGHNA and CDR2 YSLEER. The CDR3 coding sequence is TGCGCCAGCAGCCAAGAAGCCGCGGGGTATGTAGACAATCAGCCCCAGCATTTT. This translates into CASSQEAAGYVDNQPQHF.

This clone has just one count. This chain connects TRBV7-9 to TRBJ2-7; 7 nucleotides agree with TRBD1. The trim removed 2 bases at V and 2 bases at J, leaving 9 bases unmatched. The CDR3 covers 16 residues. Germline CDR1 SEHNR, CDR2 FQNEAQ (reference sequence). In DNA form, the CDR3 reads TGTGCCAGCAGCTTACCGCCCCCGGGACAGCCCTACGAGCAGTACTTC. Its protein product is CASSLPPPGQPYEQYF.

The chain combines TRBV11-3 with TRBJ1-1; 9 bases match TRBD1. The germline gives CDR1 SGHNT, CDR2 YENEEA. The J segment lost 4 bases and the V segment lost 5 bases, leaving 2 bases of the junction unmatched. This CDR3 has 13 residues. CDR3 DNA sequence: TGTGCCAGCAGCGAGGGACAGGGCACTGAAGCTTTCTTT. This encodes CASSEGQGTEAFF.

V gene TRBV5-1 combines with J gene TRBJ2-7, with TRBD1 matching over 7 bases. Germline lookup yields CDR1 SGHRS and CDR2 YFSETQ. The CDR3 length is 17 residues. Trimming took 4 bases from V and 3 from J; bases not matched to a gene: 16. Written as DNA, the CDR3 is TGCGCCAGCAGCGCCCGGGACAGAGACTTCGGGATCTACGAGCAGTACTTC. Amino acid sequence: CASSARDRDFGIYEQYF.

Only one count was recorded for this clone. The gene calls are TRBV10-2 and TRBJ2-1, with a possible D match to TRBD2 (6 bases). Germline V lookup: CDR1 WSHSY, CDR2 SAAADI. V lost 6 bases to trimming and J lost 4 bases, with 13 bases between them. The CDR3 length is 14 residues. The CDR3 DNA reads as TGCGCCAGCAGGGGGGGACCCTCATACAATGAGCAGTTCTTC. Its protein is CASRGGPSYNEQFF.

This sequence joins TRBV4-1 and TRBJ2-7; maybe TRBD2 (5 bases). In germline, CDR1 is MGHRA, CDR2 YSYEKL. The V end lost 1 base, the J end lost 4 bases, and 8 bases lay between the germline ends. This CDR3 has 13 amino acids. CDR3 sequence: CASSQVPGYEQYF. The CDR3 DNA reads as TGCGCCAGCAGCCAAGTGCCGGGGTACGAGCAGTACTTC.

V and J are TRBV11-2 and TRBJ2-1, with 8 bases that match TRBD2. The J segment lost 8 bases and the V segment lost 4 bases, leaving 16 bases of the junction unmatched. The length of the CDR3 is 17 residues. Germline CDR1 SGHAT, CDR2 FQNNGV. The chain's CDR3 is CASSSYPSAGATYEQFF. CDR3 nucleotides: TGTGCCAGCAGCTCGTACCCCTCAGCGGGAGCAACGTATGAGCAGTTCTTC.

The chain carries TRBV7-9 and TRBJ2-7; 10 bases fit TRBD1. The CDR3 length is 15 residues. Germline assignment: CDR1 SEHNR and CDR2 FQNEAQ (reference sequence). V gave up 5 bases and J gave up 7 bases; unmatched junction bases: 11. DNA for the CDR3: TGTGCCAGCAGCCCACCCCGCGGGACAGGGGATGAGCAGTACTTC. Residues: CASSPPRGTGDEQYF.

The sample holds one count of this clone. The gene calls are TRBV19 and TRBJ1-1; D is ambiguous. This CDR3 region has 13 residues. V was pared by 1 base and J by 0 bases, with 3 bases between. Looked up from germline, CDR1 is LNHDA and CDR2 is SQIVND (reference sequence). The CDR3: CASSIAVNTEAFF. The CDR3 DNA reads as TGTGCCAGTAGTATAGCGGTGAACACTGAAGCTTTCTTT.

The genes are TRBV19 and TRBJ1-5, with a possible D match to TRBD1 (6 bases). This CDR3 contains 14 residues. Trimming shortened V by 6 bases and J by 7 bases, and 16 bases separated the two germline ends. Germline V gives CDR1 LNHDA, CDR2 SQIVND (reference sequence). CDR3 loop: CASSLGVGGQPQHF. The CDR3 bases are TGTGCCAGTAGCCTCGGGGTAGGGGGACAGCCCCAGCATTTT.

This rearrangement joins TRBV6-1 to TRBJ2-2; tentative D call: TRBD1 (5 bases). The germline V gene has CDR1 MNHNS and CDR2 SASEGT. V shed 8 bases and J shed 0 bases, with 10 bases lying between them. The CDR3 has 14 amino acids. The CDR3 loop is CASAGHPNTGELFF. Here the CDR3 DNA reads TGTGCCAGCGCTGGACACCCGAACACCGGGGAGCTGTTTTTT.

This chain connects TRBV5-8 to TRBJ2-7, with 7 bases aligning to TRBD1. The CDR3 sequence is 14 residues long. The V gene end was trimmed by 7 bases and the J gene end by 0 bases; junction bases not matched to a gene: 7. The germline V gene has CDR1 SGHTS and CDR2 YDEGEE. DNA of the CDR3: TGTGCCAGCGCATCGGACAGGAACTCCTACGAGCAGTACTTC. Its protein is CASASDRNSYEQYF.